Presented here are 7 T cell receptor beta chains from one specimen sequenced in a study of blood T cells in healthy people across ages (dated by TCRdb to the mid-2010s). The library was produced with 5' RACE. This sample was sequenced with an Illumina HiSeq 2500. The second PCR ran for roughly 7 to 11 cycles and used a J-beta primer mix along with a sample-barcoded 5' primer. Clones were called with MiXCR by TCRdb after fastp trimmed the public reads at Q25, and only in-frame beta chains were retained. Entries that share a CDR3 protein sequence are merged under the most common genes and DNA. The sample table lists roughly 640,000 distinct CDR3 sequences, approximately 30% of them with a count of one. The leading ten clones occupy approximately 14% of the sample. Material: blood. Source of these receptors: a woman older than 75 in good health.

This sequence joins TRBV7-2 and TRBJ2-7; the D gene is possibly TRBD1 (6 bases). V dropped 1 base and J dropped 1 base, with 14 bases sitting between them. The CDR3 consists of 16 residues. Germline lookup yields CDR1 SGHTA and CDR2 FQGNSA. The CDR3: CASSLGGRGTSYEQYF. CDR3 in DNA: TGTGCCAGCAGCTTAGGGGGGCGAGGGACATCCTACGAGCAGTACTTC.

This clonotype was seen ten or more times. The chain uses TRBV20-1 and TRBJ1-5, with 10 bases aligning to TRBD1. The CDR3 contains 18 residues. The V and J ends lost 0 bases and 5 bases, in that order; junction bases with no gene match: 13. Germline lookup yields CDR1 DFQATT and CDR2 SNEGSKA (reference sequence). CDR3 nucleotide sequence: TGCAGTGCTAGAGATCTTTCCCACGGGACAGGGGTTTATCAGCCCCAGCATTTT. It yields the protein CSARDLSHGTGVYQPQHF.

This clonotype was observed a handful of times. This sequence joins TRBV5-7 and TRBJ1-1, with 11 nucleotides matching TRBD1. TRBV5-7 is labeled an ORF, and its function is uncertain. The CDR3 runs 17 residues. Trimming removed 1 base from V and 5 bases from J; junction bases left unmatched: 10. CDR3 sequence: CASSLRGQGGSWTEAFF. The CDR3 bases are TGTGCCAGCAGCTTGAGGGGACAGGGGGGTAGTTGGACTGAAGCTTTCTTT.

In regard to this clonotype: No conserved phenylalanine or tryptophan ends this CDR3, so it is likely a read error. The chain recombines TRBV20-1 with TRBJ2-3; no clear D gene. V was clipped by 5 bases and J by 4 bases, with 16 bases between them. The germline V gene encodes CDR1 DFQATT and CDR2 SNEGSKA (reference sequence). The CDR3 totals 14 residues. The CDR3 loop is CSAAPPPSPDTQYI. The CDR3, as DNA: TGCAGTGCTGCACCCCCTCCCAGCCCAGATACGCAGTATATT.

This clonotype was detected a few times. This could be a read error, since a much larger clone is one nucleotide away. The chain has TRBV11-2 and TRBJ1-6; D is ambiguous. Trimming cost V 1 base and J 4 bases, with 5 bases left between them. The germline gives CDR1 SGHAT, CDR2 FQNNGV. CDR3 length equals 14 residues. The CDR3 sequence is CASSLARYNSPLHF. The DNA for the CDR3 is TGTGCCAGCAGCTTAGCACGTTATAATTCACCCCTCCACTTT.

This clonotype showed up just a few times. This chain connects TRBV5-1 to TRBJ1-1; maybe TRBD1 (6 bases). The CDR3 contains 17 residues. The germline V gene encodes CDR1 SGHRS and CDR2 YFSETQ. Trimming shortened V by 0 bases and J by 4 bases, and 19 bases separated the two germline ends. CDR3 nucleotides: TGCGCCAGCAGCTTGGGGAGGGGGGGCGCGCTCCGCACTGAAGCTTTCTTT. This encodes CASSLGRGGALRTEAFF.

This clonotype was picked up many times. This rearrangement joins TRBV20-1 to TRBJ2-7, with 7 bases matching TRBD1. The ends lost 5 bases at V and 5 bases at J; junction bases unmatched: 3. The germline V gene encodes CDR1 DFQATT and CDR2 SNEGSKA (reference sequence). This CDR3 is built from 11 residues. The DNA of the CDR3 is TGCAGTGCTCTACAGGGGAACGAGCAGTACTTC. Protein sequence: CSALQGNEQYF.